This TCR beta chain was captured in a study of blood T cell repertoires in COVID-19. Study details: PBMCs, B-cell-depleted T cells, or T cells provided the cDNA or gDNA that made up the material.

Per the original methods: Counts of nucleated cells, estimated from reference gene primer amplification, were obtained. TCRdb's table, derived via immunoSEQ multiplex PCR, lists solely in-frame clones and lacks some. That table furnishes V, J and clone size, whereas the DNA furnished D and trimming. The sample lists 150,000 to 200,000 clones, roughly 85% occurring once. The ends were cut back, 1 base at V and 2 bases at J, with 13 bases in the middle. Germline V gene lookup returns CDR1 SGHDT and CDR2 YYEEEE. The CDR3 consists of 15 residues. The sequence came from a woman aged 45-65 years with COVID-19, enrolled during active disease. This sequence joins TRBV5-6 and TRBJ2-7, with D perhaps TRBD1 (5 bases). The sequenced sample was peripheral blood. CDR3 sequence reads: CASSLFMAGPYEQYF. CDR3 sequence (DNA): TGTGCCAGCAGCTTGTTTATGGCAGGGCCCTACGAGCAGTACTTC.